This TCR beta chain comes out of a study of identical twins. The study, taken as a whole, reports: Reduced insertions were recorded for abundant cord blood beta clonotypes, with no such pattern in memory repertoires. Beta out-of-frame sequences showed weaker excess twin sharing.

There are a few counts of this clonotype. Its antigen is currently unknown. From the 5' RACE reads, TCRdb called clonotypes with MiXCR, one entry per CDR3 protein. The table shows fewer than 800,000 distinct CDR3 sequences, with just over 7% occurring only once. The data also belong to a second study, concerning yellow fever vaccine responses in identical twins.

The sequenced sample was PBMCs. This clonotype was obtained from a woman aged 18-29 years in good health.

The CDR3: CASSQGTQGAKNIQYF. The DNA for the CDR3 is TGCGCCAGCAGCCAAGGAACTCAGGGGGCCAAAAACATTCAGTACTTC. The chain uses TRBV4-1 and TRBJ2-4; weak D call: TRBD1 (6 bases). Deletions cut 1 base from V and 1 base from J, with 11 bases between. This CDR3 is built from 16 residues. Germline loops: CDR1 MGHRA, CDR2 YSYEKL.